The present TCR beta chain was sequenced within a study of T cell clonotyping in hematopoietic cell transplantation. Study background: Cytoreduction preceded collection of pretransplant recipient samples. Findings and limits, study-wide: Few recipient clonotypes overlapped donors; over 95% were de novo at given depth. CD4 and CD8 repertoire contributions could not be separated without sorting.

TCRdb's table, derived via immunoSEQ multiplex PCR, lists solely in-frame clones and lacks some. The sample consists of about 21,000 clones, around 90% of them appearing once. Described time point: recipient sample about 28 days before transplant, after cytoreduction. In the case of this clone: What it binds is unknown.

This clonotype was obtained from a man aged 18 to 29 with biphenotypic leukemia. Some clones in this sample may be carry-over from other donors' samples. The source material was peripheral blood mononuclear cells, sampled before stem cell transplant.

The CDR3 protein is CASSYDSTFGNTIYF. CDR3 sequence (DNA): TGTGCCAGTAGTTACGACAGTACCTTTGGGAACACCATATATTTT. The chain recombines TRBV19 with TRBJ1-3, with a possible D match to TRBD1 (5 bases). Trimming took 5 bases from V and 7 from J, leaving 18 bases between them. Germline loops: CDR1 LNHDA, CDR2 SQIVND (reference sequence). CDR3 length equals 15 residues.